This paragraph covers one T cell receptor beta chain sequence. What it recognizes is unknown. These data come from a study of T-cell reconstitution after alpha-beta-depleted transplantation in children. Study-level points and caveats: Some patients' high day-60 TCRbeta diversity was attributed to recipient cells surviving conditioning. Several hundred graft clones that had expanded were reportedly the source of alpha-beta T cells about two months after transplant. T-cell counts and diversity at one year following transplant were attributed mainly to newly produced T cells.

It was with unique molecular identifiers that the TCRbeta library was prepared. Using its own MiXCR run on the PCR reads, TCRdb lists one record per CDR3 protein. Here the sample spans about 400,000 distinct CDR3 sequences, roughly 15% being singletons. The CDR3 has 15 residues. Germline V gives CDR1 MNHEY, CDR2 SVGEGT. V lost 6 bases and J 2 bases, leaving 14 bases between the germline ends. Specimen: PBMCs, mostly from graft donor cells, collected 360 days after TCRalphabeta/CD19-depleted stem cell transplant. The TCR was taken from a boy younger than two who had a stem cell transplant for Wiskott-Aldrich syndrome, so the T cells may come from the graft donor. The chain links TRBV6-2 or TRBV6-3 to TRBJ1-5; maybe TRBD1 (6 bases). The CDR3 region is CASRGGQRRNQPQHF. The CDR3, as DNA: TGTGCCAGCAGAGGGGGGCAGCGTCGCAATCAGCCCCAGCATTTT.